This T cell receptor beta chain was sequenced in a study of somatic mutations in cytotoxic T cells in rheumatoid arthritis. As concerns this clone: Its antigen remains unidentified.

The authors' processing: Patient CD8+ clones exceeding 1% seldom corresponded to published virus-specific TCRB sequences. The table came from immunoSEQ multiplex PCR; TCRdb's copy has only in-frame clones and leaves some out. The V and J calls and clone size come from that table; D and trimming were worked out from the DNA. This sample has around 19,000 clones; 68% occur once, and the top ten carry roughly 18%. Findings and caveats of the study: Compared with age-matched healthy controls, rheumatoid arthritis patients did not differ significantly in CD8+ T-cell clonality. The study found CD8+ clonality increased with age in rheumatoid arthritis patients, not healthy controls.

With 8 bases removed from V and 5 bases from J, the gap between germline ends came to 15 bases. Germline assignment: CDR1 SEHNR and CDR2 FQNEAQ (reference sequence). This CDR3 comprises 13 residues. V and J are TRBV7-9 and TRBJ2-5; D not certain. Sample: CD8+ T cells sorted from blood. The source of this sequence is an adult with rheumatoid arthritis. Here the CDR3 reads CASLRPGRETQYF. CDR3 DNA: TGTGCCAGCCTTAGACCAGGAAGGGAGACCCAGTACTTC.